The sequence of this T cell receptor (beta chain) was determined in a study of Ad26.COV2.S vaccination and SARS-CoV-2 variants. The trim removed 6 bases at V and 5 bases at J, leaving 11 bases unmatched. The CDR3 is 15 residues long. Per the germline V gene, CDR1 is SNHLY and CDR2 is FYNNEI. General study findings and limits: Similar non-spike TCR breadth was observed in recipients of vaccine and of placebo. Breadth, reportedly substantial, characterized the spike-specific CD8+ and CD4+ T cell responses after vaccination. Vaccinees showed greater spike-specific TCR breadth than placebo recipients. TCR breadth and depth estimates may have understated total T cell responses.

Data came from immunoSEQ multiplex PCR; TCRdb stores just in-frame clones and leaves some out. The sample has roughly 100,000 clones; roughly 75% are singletons. Remarks on this clone: What it binds is not known.

This receptor was identified in a human donor who had recovered from COVID-19. This sample comprised peripheral blood, obtained after recovery from COVID-19. V is TRBV2 and J is TRBJ2-5; 8 positions agree with TRBD1. The CDR3 DNA reads TGTGCCAGCAGAGTTCGCCAGGGGGCACGGGAGACCCAGTACTTC. It translates to CASRVRQGARETQYF.